This TCR beta chain originates from a study of T-cell memory formation after mild COVID-19. Study in general: TCR clusters were mostly confined to one donor each.

The CDR3 contains 13 residues. CDR1 SGDLS and CDR2 YYNGEE come from the germline V gene. Trimming took off 4 bases at V and 3 bases at J, with 10 bases between the two ends. This clonotype was seen only once. From the 5' RACE reads, TCRdb called clonotypes with MiXCR, one entry per CDR3 protein. Among 350,000 or so distinct CDR3 sequences, roughly 20% were seen once, and the ten largest hold approximately 22%. Sequencing input: PBMCs or a T cell subset sorted from them (not recorded which). The gene calls are TRBV9 and TRBJ1-1; the D is unclear. This receptor was identified in a man between 18 and 35 years old who had mild COVID-19 (a few samples of this study predate the infection). Cell type and time point are not known. CDR3 DNA sequence: TGTGCCAGCAGCCCCCACACCGACACTGAAGCTTTCTTT. It encodes CASSPHTDTEAFF.